This TCR beta chain originates from a study of T cells after yellow fever vaccination. With respect to this clonotype: Its antigen is not known.

Germline-derived CDR1 and CDR2 are MDHEN and SYDVKM. The CDR3 consists of 13 residues. V lost 5 bases and J 8 bases, leaving 13 bases between the germline ends. The study, taken as a whole, reports: The study noted that FACS-sorted repertoires could contain abundant clonotypes contaminating from the bulk population.

TCRdb redid the calling of the 5' RACE reads with MiXCR, one entry per CDR3 protein. This sample yields 150,000 to 200,000 distinct CDR3 sequences, of which approximately 9.9% are seen a single time; 36% belongs to the top ten. The source was CD8+ T cells sorted from PBMCs, collected 15 days after the yellow fever booster vaccination. The gene calls are TRBV28 and TRBJ2-1; D unclear. The clonotype comes from a man aged 18 to 30 who received the YFV17D yellow fever vaccine. The CDR3 sequence is CASSRPSSDEQFF. The DNA for the CDR3 is TGTGCCAGCAGTCGGCCCTCCTCGGATGAGCAGTTCTTC.